This T cell receptor (beta chain) comes out of a study of response to subunit inactivated influenza vaccine. Study-level findings and limits: Authors suggested few new T cells are recruited by each seasonal influenza vaccination.

The germline CDR1 and CDR2 sequences are KGHSH and LQKENI. The CDR3 totals 17 residues. V lost 4 bases and J lost 3; bases outside the gene matches: 8. TCRdb re-derived calls from the RT-PCR reads in MiXCR, one entry per CDR3 protein. Here the sample spans a few hundred thousand distinct CDR3 sequences, around a fifth being singletons. This clonotype was picked up many times. The antigen remains undetermined. The TCR originated in a man in his fifties or sixties who received an inactivated influenza vaccine. The sample in question was PBMCs from blood, obtained approximately 22 months after vaccination. V gene TRBV18 combines with J gene TRBJ2-7, with 14 bases fitting TRBD2. The CDR3 protein is CASSQTSGLAGGYEQYF. The CDR3, as DNA: TGTGCCAGCTCACAAACGTCCGGACTAGCGGGAGGCTACGAGCAGTACTTC.